The clone carrying this T cell receptor beta chain was picked up one time. Its antigen is not identified. The record originates from a study of cytomegalovirus exposure and HLA in healthy donors. As for the study in general: A subsequent analysis reported that the approximately 120 validation repertoires were produced on the same platform that had also been used for the approximately 700 first-cohort repertoires. Points from the study as a whole: Reports credit the classifier with highly specific, highly sensitive diagnosis of cytomegalovirus status. Overall, under 200 TCR beta chains were annotated as cytomegalovirus-associated. Subsequent analysis found a tendency for first-cohort TCR clusters to co-occur within the 120 or so validation repertoires.

V gave up 0 bases and J gave up 8 bases, with 10 bases separating them. Germline V gives CDR1 MNHNS, CDR2 SASEGT. This CDR3 comprises 14 residues. The protocol was immunoSEQ multiplex PCR, while the TCRdb copy is restricted to in-frame clones and leaves out a portion. The profile shows about 73,000 clones, roughly 95% of them singletons. What was sequenced was PBMCs. The origin of this receptor is a young man in good health and CMV-seronegative. The V call is TRBV6-1, the J call TRBJ2-2, with D possibly matching TRBD2 (5 bases). CDR3 region: CASSEASWRGELFF. CDR3 nucleotide sequence: TGTGCCAGCAGTGAAGCTTCTTGGAGGGGGGAGCTGTTTTTT.